This T cell receptor beta chain was sequenced during a study of molecular identifiers for immune sequencing clone quantification. The authors built bulk TCR libraries by previously described methods with listed TCR primers. Each CDR3 protein is one row after TCRdb ran MiXCR on the PCR reads. The data hold about 320,000 distinct CDR3 sequences, with about a fifth observed a single time. This clonotype has more than one count but fewer than ten. CDR1 and CDR2 (germline): MNHEY, SVGEGT. This CDR3 has 15 amino acids. V shed 4 bases, J shed 1 base, and the junction held 6 bases outside the gene matches. What was sequenced was naive CD8+ T cells from blood, with Jurkat cell RNA spiked in. The subset denotes: FACS-sorted CD8+CD4-CCR7+CD45RA+ naive T cells. V gene TRBV6-2 or TRBV6-3 combines with J gene TRBJ2-5; 7 positions match TRBD2. The sequence was obtained from a human donor in good health. Some libraries in this study had Jurkat cell RNA spiked in. The CDR3 is CASSFRAGSQETQYF. For the CDR3, the DNA is TGTGCCAGCAGTTTCCGAGCGGGGTCCCAAGAGACCCAGTACTTC.